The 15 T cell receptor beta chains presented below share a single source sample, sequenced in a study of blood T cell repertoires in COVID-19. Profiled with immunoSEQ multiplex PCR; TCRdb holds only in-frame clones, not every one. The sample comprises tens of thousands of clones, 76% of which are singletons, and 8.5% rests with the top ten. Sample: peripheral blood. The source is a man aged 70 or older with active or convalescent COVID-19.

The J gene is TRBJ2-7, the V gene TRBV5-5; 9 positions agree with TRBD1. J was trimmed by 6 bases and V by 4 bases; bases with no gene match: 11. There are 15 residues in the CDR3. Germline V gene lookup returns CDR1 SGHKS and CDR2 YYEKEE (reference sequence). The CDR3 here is CASSPGQGLVGEQYF. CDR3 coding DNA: TGTGCCAGCAGCCCGGGACAGGGTCTGGTCGGCGAGCAGTACTTC.

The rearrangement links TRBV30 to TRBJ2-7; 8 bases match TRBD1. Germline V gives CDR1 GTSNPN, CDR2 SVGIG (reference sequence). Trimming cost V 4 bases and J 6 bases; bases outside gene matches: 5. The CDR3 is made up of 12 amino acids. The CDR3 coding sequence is TGTGCCTGGAAGGGACAGGCTACCGAGCAGTACTTC. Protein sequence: CAWKGQATEQYF.

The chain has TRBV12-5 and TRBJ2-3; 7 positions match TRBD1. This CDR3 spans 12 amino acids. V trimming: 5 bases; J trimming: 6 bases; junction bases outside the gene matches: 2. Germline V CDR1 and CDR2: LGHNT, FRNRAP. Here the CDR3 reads CASGPDRDTQYF. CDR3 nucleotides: TGTGCTAGTGGTCCGGACAGGGATACGCAGTATTTT.

CDR3 bases: TGTGCCAGCAGCGTAGCCCTTGATTCACCCCTCCACTTT. Its protein is CASSVALDSPLHF. The chain joins TRBV9 to TRBJ1-6; D gene uncertain. CDR3 length: 13 residues. Germline lookup yields CDR1 SGDLS and CDR2 YYNGEE. The V end was cut by 0 bases, the J end by 8 bases, with 6 bases between.

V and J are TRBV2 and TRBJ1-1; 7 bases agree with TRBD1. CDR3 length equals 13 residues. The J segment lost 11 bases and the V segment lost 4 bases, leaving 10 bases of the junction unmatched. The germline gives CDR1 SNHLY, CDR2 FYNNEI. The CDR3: CASSGQGLFDAFF. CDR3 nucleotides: TGTGCCAGCAGTGGACAGGGCCTTTTCGATGCTTTCTTT.

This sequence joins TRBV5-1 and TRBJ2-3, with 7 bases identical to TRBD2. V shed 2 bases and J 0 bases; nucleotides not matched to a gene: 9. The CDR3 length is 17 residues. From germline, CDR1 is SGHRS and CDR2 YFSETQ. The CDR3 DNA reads TGCGCCAGCAGCTTCGTACCCGGGACTACTAGCACAGATACGCAGTATTTT. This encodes CASSFVPGTTSTDTQYF. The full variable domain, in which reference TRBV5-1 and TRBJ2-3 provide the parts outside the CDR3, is KAGVTQTPRYLIKTRGQQVTLSCSPISGHRSVSWYQQTPGQGLQFLFEYFSETQRNKGNFPGRFSGRQFSNSRSEMNVSTLELGDSALYLCASSFVPGTTSTDTQYFGPGTRLTVL.

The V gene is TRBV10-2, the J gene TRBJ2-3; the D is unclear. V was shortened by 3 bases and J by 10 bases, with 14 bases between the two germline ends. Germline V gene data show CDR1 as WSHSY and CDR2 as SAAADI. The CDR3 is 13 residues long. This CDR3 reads CASSEGTDRAQYF. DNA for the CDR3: TGCGCCAGCAGTGAAGGTACGGATCGGGCGCAGTATTTT.

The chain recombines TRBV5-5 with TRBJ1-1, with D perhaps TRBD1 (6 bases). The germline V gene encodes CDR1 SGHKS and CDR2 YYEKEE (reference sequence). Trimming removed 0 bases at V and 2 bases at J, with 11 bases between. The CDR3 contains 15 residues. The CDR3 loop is CASSLVSGVNTEAFF. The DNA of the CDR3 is TGTGCCAGCAGCTTGGTCTCAGGGGTCAACACTGAAGCTTTCTTT.

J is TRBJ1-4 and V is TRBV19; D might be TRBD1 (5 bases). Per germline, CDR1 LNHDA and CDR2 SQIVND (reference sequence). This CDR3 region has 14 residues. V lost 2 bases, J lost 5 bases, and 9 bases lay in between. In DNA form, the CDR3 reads TGTGCCAGTAGTATACAGGGCTCAAATGAAAAACTGTTTTTT. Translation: CASSIQGSNEKLFF.

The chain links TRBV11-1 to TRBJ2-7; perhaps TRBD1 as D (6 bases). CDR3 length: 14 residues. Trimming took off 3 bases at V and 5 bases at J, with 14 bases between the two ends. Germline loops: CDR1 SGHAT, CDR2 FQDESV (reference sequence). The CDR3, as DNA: TGTGCCAGCAGCTTGGGCAGGGGAAACCACGAGCAGTACTTC. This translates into CASSLGRGNHEQYF. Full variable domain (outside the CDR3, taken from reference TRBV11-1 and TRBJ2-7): EAEVAQSPRYKITEKSQAVAFWCDPISGHATLYWYRQILGQGPELLVQFQDESVVDDSQLPKDRFSAERLKGVDSTLKIQPAELGDSAMYLCASSLGRGNHEQYFGPGTRLTVT.

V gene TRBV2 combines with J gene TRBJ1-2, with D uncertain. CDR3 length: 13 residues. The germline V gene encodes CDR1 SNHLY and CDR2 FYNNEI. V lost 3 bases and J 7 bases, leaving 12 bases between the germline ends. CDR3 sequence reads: CASSDRAEVGYTF. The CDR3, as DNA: TGTGCCAGCAGTGACCGGGCGGAGGTTGGCTACACCTTC.

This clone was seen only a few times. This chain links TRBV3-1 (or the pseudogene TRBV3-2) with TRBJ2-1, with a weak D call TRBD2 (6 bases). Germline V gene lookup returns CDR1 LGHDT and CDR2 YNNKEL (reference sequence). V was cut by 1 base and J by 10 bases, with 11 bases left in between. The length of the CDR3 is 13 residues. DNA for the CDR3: TGTGCCAGCAGCCAAGGGATGGGGAGGGAGCAGTTCTTC. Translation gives CASSQGMGREQFF.

The CDR3 nucleotides are TGTGCCAGCAGTTTCTGGCCGGCGGGGGAAAAACTGTTTTTT. This codes for CASSFWPAGEKLFF. The chain couples TRBV28 to TRBJ1-4; the D is unclear. V was cut by 3 bases and J by 8 bases, with 13 bases left in between. The CDR3 is 14 residues long. Germline loops: CDR1 MDHEN, CDR2 SYDVKM.

CDR3 sequence: CASSQSGIANYNEQFF. DNA for the CDR3: TGTGCCAGCAGCCAATCGGGGATAGCGAACTACAATGAGCAGTTCTTC. The genes are TRBV3-1 (or the pseudogene TRBV3-2) and TRBJ2-1, with D perhaps TRBD2 (5 bases). CDR1 is LGHDT, CDR2 YNNKEL, per germline (reference sequence). V was shortened by 2 bases and J by 3 bases, with 14 bases between the two germline ends. The CDR3 length is 16 residues.

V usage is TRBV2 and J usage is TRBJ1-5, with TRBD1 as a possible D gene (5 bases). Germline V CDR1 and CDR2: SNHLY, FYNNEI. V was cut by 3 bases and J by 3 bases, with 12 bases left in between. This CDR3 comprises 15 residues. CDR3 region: CASSEAEGDNQPQHF. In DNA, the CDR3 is TGTGCCAGCAGTGAGGCCGAAGGGGACAATCAGCCCCAGCATTTT.